This T cell receptor beta chain originates from a study of blood T cell repertoires in COVID-19. Study overall: COVID-19 samples, acute and convalescent, were from the United States, Italy and Spain.

TCRdb keeps only in-frame clones here, not all; method: immunoSEQ multiplex PCR. The table shows around 43,000 clones, with 70% to 85% occurring only once. The CDR3 contains 14 residues. The junction had 9 bases not matched to a gene; V was cut back by 4 bases and J by 8 bases. Germline assignment: CDR1 LGHNA and CDR2 YNFKEQ. The sample consisted of peripheral blood. This chain joins TRBV4-2 and TRBJ1-2, with 8 bases that match TRBD1. This clonotype was obtained from a woman older than 75 with acute or convalescent COVID-19. CDR3 amino acids: CASSLDRVAEGYTF. For the CDR3, the DNA is TGTGCCAGCAGCCTGGACAGGGTAGCTGAAGGCTACACCTTC.